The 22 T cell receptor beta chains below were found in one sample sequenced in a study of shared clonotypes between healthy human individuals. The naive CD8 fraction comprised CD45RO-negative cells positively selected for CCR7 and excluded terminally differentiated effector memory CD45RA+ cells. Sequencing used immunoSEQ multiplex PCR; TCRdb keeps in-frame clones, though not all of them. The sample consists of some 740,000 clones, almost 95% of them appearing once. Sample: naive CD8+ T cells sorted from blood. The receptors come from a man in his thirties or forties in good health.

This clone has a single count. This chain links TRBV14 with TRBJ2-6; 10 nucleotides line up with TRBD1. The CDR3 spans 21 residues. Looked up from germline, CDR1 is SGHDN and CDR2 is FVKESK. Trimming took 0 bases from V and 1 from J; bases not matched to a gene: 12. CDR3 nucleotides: TGTGCCAGCAGCCAAGAGGGGATAAGGAGGGACAGGGGTTCTGGGGCCAACGTCCTGACTTTC. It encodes CASSQEGIRRDRGSGANVLTF.

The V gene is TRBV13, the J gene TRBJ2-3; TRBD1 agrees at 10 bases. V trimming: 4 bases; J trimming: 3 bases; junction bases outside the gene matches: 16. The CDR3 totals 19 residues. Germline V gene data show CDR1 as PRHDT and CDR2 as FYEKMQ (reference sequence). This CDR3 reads CASSSPPGTGDAATDTQYF. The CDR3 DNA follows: TGTGCCAGCAGCTCCCCCCCGGGGACAGGGGATGCGGCGACAGATACGCAGTATTTT.

CDR3 loop: CASSVDGLGSYEQYF. The DNA of the CDR3 is TGTGCCAGCAGCGTAGATGGTTTGGGCTCCTACGAGCAGTACTTC. The chain joins TRBV9 to TRBJ2-7; D unresolved. Trimming took off 0 bases at V and 0 bases at J, with 10 bases between the two ends. The CDR3 covers 15 residues. Germline values: CDR1 SGDLS, CDR2 YYNGEE. Variable domain in full (rest from reference TRBV9 and TRBJ2-7): DSGVTQTPKHLITATGQRVTLRCSPRSGDLSVYWYQQSLDQGLQFLIQYYNGEERAKGNILERFSAQQFPDLHSELNLSSLELGDSALYFCASSVDGLGSYEQYFGPGTRLTVT.

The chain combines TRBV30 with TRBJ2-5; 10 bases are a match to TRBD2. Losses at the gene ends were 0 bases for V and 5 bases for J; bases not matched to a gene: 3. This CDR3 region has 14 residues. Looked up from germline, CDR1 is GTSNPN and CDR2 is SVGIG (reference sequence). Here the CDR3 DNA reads TGTGCCTGGAGTGTAGCGGGAGGGCCTGAGACCCAGTACTTC. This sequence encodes CAWSVAGGPETQYF.

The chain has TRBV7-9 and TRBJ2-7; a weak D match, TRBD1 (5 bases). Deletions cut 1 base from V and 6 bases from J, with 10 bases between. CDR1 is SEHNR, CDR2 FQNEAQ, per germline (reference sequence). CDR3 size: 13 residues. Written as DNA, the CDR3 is TGTGCCAGCAGCTTAGAAGACAGCACCGAGCAGTACTTC. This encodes CASSLEDSTEQYF.

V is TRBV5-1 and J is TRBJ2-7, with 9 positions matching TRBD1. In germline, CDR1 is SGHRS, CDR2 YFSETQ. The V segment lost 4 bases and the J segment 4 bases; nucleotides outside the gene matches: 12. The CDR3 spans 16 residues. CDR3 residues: CASSPGLGTGIYEQYF. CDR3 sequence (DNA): TGCGCCAGCAGCCCCGGATTGGGGACAGGGATTTACGAGCAGTACTTC.

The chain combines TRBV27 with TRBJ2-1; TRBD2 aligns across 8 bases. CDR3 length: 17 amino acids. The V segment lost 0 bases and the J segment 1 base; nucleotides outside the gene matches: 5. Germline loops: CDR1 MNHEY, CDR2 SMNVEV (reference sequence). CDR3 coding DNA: TGTGCCAGCAGTTTATCGAGGCGGGAGGTATCCTACAATGAGCAGTTCTTC. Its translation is CASSLSRREVSYNEQFF.

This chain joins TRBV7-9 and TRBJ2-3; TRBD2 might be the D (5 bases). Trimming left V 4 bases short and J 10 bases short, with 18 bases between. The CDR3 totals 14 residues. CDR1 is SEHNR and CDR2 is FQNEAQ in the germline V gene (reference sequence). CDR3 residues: CASSSKDPGNPQYF. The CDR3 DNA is TGTGCCAGCAGCTCCAAGGACCCGGGAAATCCGCAGTATTTT.

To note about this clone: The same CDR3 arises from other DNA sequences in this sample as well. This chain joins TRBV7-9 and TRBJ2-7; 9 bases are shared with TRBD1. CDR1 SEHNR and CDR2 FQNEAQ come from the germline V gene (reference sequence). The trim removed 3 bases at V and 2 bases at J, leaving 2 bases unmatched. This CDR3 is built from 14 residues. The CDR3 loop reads CASSFRDRAYEQYF. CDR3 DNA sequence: TGTGCCAGCAGCTTCCGGGACAGGGCCTACGAGCAGTACTTC.

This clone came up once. CDR3 nucleotides: TGTGCCAGCAGCGCCGAGGGGGAGGGTTACTACGAGCAGTACTTC. Translating gives CASSAEGEGYYEQYF. V is TRBV11-2 and J is TRBJ2-7, with TRBD2 as a possible D gene (7 bases). CDR3 length: 15 amino acids. V was pared by 5 bases and J by 3 bases, with 17 bases between. CDR1 and CDR2 from the germline V gene are SGHAT and FQNNGV.

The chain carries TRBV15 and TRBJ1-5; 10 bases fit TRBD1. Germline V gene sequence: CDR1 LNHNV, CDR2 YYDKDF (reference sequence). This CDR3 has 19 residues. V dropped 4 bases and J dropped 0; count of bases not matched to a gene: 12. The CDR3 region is CATSKGTGDPDDSNQPQHF. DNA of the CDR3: TGTGCCACCAGCAAAGGGACAGGGGATCCGGACGATAGCAATCAGCCCCAGCATTTT.

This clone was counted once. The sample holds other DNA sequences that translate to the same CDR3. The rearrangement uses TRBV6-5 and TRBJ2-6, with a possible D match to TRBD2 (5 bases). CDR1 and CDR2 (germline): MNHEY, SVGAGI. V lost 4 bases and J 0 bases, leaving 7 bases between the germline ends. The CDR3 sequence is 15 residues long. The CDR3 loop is CASSLGSSGANVLTF. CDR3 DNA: TGTGCCAGCAGTTTGGGGAGCTCTGGGGCCAACGTCCTGACTTTC.

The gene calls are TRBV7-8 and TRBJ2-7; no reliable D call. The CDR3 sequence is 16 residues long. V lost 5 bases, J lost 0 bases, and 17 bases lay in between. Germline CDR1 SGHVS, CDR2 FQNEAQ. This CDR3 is CASSLRGVKSSYEQYF. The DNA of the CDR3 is TGTGCCAGCAGCCTTCGTGGGGTCAAAAGCTCCTACGAGCAGTACTTC.

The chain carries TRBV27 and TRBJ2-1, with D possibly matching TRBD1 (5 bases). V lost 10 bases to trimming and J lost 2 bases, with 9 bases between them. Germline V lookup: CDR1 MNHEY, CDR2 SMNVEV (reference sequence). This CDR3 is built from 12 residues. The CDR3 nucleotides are TGTGCCACACAGGCTGCCTACAATGAGCAGTTCTTC. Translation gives CATQAAYNEQFF.

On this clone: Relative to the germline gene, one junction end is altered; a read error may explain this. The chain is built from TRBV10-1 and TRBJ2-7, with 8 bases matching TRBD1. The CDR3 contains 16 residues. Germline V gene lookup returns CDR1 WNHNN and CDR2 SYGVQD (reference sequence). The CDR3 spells CASSESTGVFLHEQYF. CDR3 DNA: TGCGCCAGCAGCGAGTCGACAGGGGTCTTTTTACACGAGCAGTACTTC.

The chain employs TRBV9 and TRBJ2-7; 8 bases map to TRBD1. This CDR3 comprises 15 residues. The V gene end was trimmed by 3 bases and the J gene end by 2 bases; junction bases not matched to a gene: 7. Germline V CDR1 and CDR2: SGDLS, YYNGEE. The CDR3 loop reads CASSEGTGGAYEQYF. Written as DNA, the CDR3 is TGTGCCAGCAGCGAAGGGACAGGAGGTGCCTACGAGCAGTACTTC. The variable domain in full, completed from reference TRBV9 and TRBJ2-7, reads DSGVTQTPKHLITATGQRVTLRCSPRSGDLSVYWYQQSLDQGLQFLIQYYNGEERAKGNILERFSAQQFPDLHSELNLSSLELGDSALYFCASSEGTGGAYEQYFGPGTRLTVT.

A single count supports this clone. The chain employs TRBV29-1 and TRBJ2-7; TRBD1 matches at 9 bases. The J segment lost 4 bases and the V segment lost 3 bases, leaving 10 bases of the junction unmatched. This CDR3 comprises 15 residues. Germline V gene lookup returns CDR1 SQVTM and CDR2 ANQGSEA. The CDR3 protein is CSVEMEDRGPYEQYF. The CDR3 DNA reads TGCAGCGTTGAGATGGAGGACAGGGGTCCGTACGAGCAGTACTTC.

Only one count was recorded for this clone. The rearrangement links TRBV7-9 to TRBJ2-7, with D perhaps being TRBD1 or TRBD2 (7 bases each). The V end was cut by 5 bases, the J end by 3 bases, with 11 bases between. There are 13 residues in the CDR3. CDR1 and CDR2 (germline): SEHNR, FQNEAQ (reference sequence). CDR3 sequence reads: CASSPGGVYEQYF. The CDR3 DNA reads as TGTGCCAGCAGCCCAGGGGGGGTCTACGAGCAGTACTTC. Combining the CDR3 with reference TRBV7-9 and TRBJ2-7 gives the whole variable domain DTGVSQNPRHKITKRGQNVTFRCDPISEHNRLYWYRQTLGQGPEFLTYFQNEAQLEKSRLLSDRFSAERPKGSFSTLEIQRTEQGDSAMYLCASSPGGVYEQYFGPGTRLTVT.

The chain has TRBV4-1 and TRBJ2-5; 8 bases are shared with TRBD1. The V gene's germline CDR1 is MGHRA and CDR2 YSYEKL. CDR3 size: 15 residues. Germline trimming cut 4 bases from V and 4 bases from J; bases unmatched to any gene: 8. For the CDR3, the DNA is TGCGCCAGCAGCCCTCGGACAGGGCAGGGAGAGACCCAGTACTTC. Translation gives CASSPRTGQGETQYF.

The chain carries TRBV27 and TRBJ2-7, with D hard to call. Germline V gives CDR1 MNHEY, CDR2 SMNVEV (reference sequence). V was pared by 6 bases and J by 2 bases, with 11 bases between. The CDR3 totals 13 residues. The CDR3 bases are TGTGCCAGCAGCCAAAGAGAACCCTACGAGCAGTACTTC. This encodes CASSQREPYEQYF.

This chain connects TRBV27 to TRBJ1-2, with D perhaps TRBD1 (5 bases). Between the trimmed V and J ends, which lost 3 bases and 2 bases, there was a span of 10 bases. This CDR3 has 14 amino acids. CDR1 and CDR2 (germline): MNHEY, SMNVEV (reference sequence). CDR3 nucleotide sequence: TGTGCCAGCAGTTTCCGGGACGGGAACTATGGCTACACCTTC. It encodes CASSFRDGNYGYTF.

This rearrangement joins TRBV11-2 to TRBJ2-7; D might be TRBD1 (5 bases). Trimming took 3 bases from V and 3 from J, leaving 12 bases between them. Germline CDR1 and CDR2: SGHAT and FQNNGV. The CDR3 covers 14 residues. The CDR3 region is CASSFVDRSYEQYF. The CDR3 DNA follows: TGTGCCAGCAGCTTCGTAGACAGAAGCTACGAGCAGTACTTC.